This entry is about one T cell receptor beta chain. Its antigen is still unknown. This record belongs to a study of CD8 T cells in ankylosing spondylitis. Points from the study as a whole: A TCR beta motif made of about eight highly homologous variants seemed typical of ankylosing spondylitis blood.

The germline V gene has CDR1 SEHNR and CDR2 FQNEAQ (reference sequence). The germline V and J ends were trimmed by 3 bases and 6 bases, with 15 bases remaining between them. CDR3 length: 14 amino acids. Making use of molecular barcodes, quantitative 5'-RACE generated TCR beta libraries. From the 5' RACE reads, TCRdb called clonotypes with MiXCR, one entry per CDR3 protein. The repertoire holds about 220,000 distinct CDR3 sequences, with roughly 25% as singletons. Source material: blood, either unsorted or a sorted T cell fraction (not recorded which). This chain connects TRBV7-9 to TRBJ2-7; D is perhaps TRBD1 or TRBD2 (5 bases each). This receptor was taken from a male donor with ankylosing spondylitis or in good health (not recorded which). The CDR3 loop is CASSFDGAGREQYF. The DNA for the CDR3 is TGTGCCAGCAGCTTTGACGGGGCGGGTCGCGAGCAGTACTTC.